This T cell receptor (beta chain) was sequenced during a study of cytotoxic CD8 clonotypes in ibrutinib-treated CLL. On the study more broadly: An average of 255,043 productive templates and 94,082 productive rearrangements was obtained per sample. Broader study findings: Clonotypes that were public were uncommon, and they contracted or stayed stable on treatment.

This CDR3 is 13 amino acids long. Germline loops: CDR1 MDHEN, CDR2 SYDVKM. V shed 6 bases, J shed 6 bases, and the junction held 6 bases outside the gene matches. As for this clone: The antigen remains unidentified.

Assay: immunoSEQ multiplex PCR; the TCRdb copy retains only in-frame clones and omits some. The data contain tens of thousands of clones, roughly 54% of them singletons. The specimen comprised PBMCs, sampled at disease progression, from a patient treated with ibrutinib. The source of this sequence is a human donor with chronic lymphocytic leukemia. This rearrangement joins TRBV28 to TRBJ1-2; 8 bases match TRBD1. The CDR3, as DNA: TGTGCCAGCAGCAAGGACAGGGTAGATGGCTACACCTTC. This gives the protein CASSKDRVDGYTF.